This T cell receptor (beta chain) appears in the sequencing data of a study of regulatory dendritic cells for organ transplantation. Study outcomes and limitations: Among resting subsets, memory CD8+ cells contained the most alloreactive clonotypes.

The protocol was immunoSEQ multiplex PCR, while the TCRdb copy is restricted to in-frame clones and leaves out a portion. The sample consists of over 10,000 clones, around three fifths of them appearing once. The CDR3 sequence is 14 residues long. The V and J ends lost 3 bases and 4 bases respectively, with 12 bases between them. In germline, CDR1 is SGHTA, CDR2 FQGNSA. As regards this clone: Antigen specificity is unknown.

Sorted T cells were CFSE-labeled and cultured 5 days with allogeneic regulatory or mature dendritic cells at 1:10. Memory T cells were CD45RO+, naive were CD45RA+, sorted by FACS. What was sequenced was naive CD8+ T cells from blood cultured with dendritic cells. Subset reported: CD45RA+ naive T cells. The chain links TRBV7-2 to TRBJ1-1, with D hard to call. The TCR originated in a human donor in good health. The CDR3 DNA reads TGTGCCAGCAGCTTGGTGACTTCTGGCACTGAAGCTTTCTTT. This translates into CASSLVTSGTEAFF.